This T cell receptor (beta chain) was sequenced during a study of OX40 agonist ivuxolimab in advanced cancers. Whole-study context: Partial response was recorded in three patients: one hepatocellular carcinoma and two cutaneous melanoma cases. Findings and caveats of the study: Relative to CD4+, CD8+ T cells held more expanded clones on average.

Produced via immunoSEQ multiplex PCR; TCRdb's table is partial and in-frame only. In the table there are 69,000 or so clones, around 80% of which are singletons. Germline CDR1 is LNHDA and CDR2 is SQIVND (reference sequence). The CDR3 is 15 amino acids. Trimming left V 9 bases short and J 0 bases short, with 15 bases between. Note on this clone: Its antigen is as yet unknown.

Sequencing was performed on CD4+ or CD8+ T cells sorted from blood, taken in a trial of the OX40 agonist ivuxolimab. V gene TRBV19 combines with J gene TRBJ1-5; the D gene is possibly TRBD1 (6 bases). The receptor's source is an adult with an advanced solid tumor such as melanoma, head and neck, liver or kidney cancer. CDR3 in amino acids: CASRSGQYSNQPQHF. CDR3 DNA: TGTGCCAGCCGATCGGGACAATATAGCAATCAGCCCCAGCATTTT.